A selection of T cell receptor gamma chains follows, all from one sample in a study of human gamma delta and Vdelta1 T cells. TCRdb applied CATT to the PCR reads for clone calling. The sample lists 5,100 or so gamma-chain clones; more than 30% were seen once. Their antigen targets remain unknown. The sample was Vdelta1 gamma-delta T cells from blood grown in culture (DOT cells). The receptors stem from a human donor in good health. CDR3s include the opening cysteine and the closing phenylalanine or tryptophan. The order of the fields is V gene, clone size, J gene, CDR3 DNA, CDR3 protein. Some rows mark clone size as missing; the rest say once, few, many or name a class of expanded clone.

TRGV3	few	TRGJ1/TRGJ2	TGTGCCACCTGGGACAGGCAGAATTATTATAAGAAACTCTTT	CATWDRQNYYKKLF
TRGV8	-	TRGJ1/TRGJ2	TGTGCCACCTGGGACATAAATTATTATAAGAAACTCTTT	CATWDINYYKKLF
TRGV2	medium-sized	TRGJ1/TRGJ2	TGTGCCACCTGGGACGGATATTATTATAAGAAACTCTTT	CATWDGYYYKKLF
TRGV5	-	TRGJ1/TRGJ2	TGTGCCACCTGGGACACATTTTATTATAAGAAACTCTTT	CATWDTFYYKKLF
TRGV10	-	TRGJ1/TRGJ2	TGTGCTGCGTGGGATGGTTATTATAAGAAACTCTTT	CAAWDGYYKKLF
TRGV2	-	TRGJ1/TRGJ2	TGTGCCACCTGGGGTGATAATTATTATAAGAAACTCTTT	CATWGDNYYKKLF
TRGV4	-	TRGJ1/TRGJ2	TGTGCCACCTGGGAAAGTTATAAGAAACTCTTT	CATWESYKKLF
TRGV4	-	TRGJ1/TRGJ2	TGTGCCACCTGGGACGGGCTGCCAAATTATTATAAGAAACTCTTT	CATWDGLPNYYKKLF
TRGV5	few	TRGJ1/TRGJ2	TGTGCCACCTGGGATTTTAAGAAACTCTTT	CATWDFKKLF
TRGV5	few	TRGJ1/TRGJ2	TGTGCCACCTGGGACAGACAGCTAGCGAAACTCTTT	CATWDRQLAKLF
TRGV4	medium-sized	TRGJP2	TGTGCCACCTGGGATGGGCCTAGTAGTGATTGGATCAAGACGTTT	CATWDGPSSDWIKTF
TRGV2	few	TRGJ1/TRGJ2	TGTGCCACCTGGGACGGGCCCCATTTGAATTATTATAAGAAACTCTTT	CATWDGPHLNYYKKLF
TRGV4	few	TRGJ1/TRGJ2	TGTGCCACCTGGGATGGATTTTATTATAAGAAACTCTTT	CATWDGFYYKKLF
TRGV2	medium-sized	TRGJ1/TRGJ2	TGTGCCACCTGGGACGGGCATTATTATAAGAAACTCTTT	CATWDGHYYKKLF
TRGV4	-	TRGJ1/TRGJ2	TGTGCCACCTGGGACGGGCGTAAGTCGAATTATTATAAGAAACTCTTT	CATWDGRKSNYYKKLF
TRGV4	medium-sized	TRGJ1/TRGJ2	TGTGCCACCTGGGATGGTTATTATAAGAAACTCTTT	CATWDGYYKKLF
TRGV4	-	TRGJ1/TRGJ2	TGTGCCACCTGGGATGGGCACGTCCATTACGATTATAAGAAACTCTTT	CATWDGHVHYDYKKLF
TRGV5	few	TRGJP1	TGTGCCACAACGGCGGGTTGGTTCAAGATATTT	CATTAGWFKIF
TRGV4	-	TRGJ1/TRGJ2	TGTGCCACCTGGGATGGCTGTAATTATTATAAGAAACTCTTT	CATWDGCNYYKKLF
TRGV10	large	TRGJ1/TRGJ2	TGTGCTGCGTGGGATTATTATAAGAAACTCTTT	CAAWDYYKKLF
TRGV4	-	TRGJP2	TGTGCCACCTGGGATGGGTGTCTTTGGTATAGTAGTGATTGGATCAAGACGTTT	CATWDGCLWYSSDWIKTF
TRGV5	-	TRGJ1/TRGJ2	TGTGCCACCTGGGACCGGAGTTATTATAAGAAACTCTTT	CATWDRSYYKKLF
TRGV2	-	TRGJ1/TRGJ2	TGTGCCACCTGGGACCATTATAAGAAACTCTTT	CATWDHYKKLF
TRGV5	-	TRGJ1/TRGJ2	TGTGCCACCTGGGACAGGCCTTGTTATAAGAAACTCTTT	CATWDRPCYKKLF
TRGV2	few	TRGJ1/TRGJ2	TGTGCCACCTGGGACGGCTCCTATTATAAGAAACTCTTT	CATWDGSYYKKLF
TRGV4	-	TRGJP2	TGTGCCACCTGGGATGGGCCGGGTGATTGGATCAAGACGTTT	CATWDGPGDWIKTF
TRGV4	-	TRGJ1/TRGJ2	TGTGCCACCTGGGACGGGCTTGGTAGGAAACTCTTT	CATWDGLGRKLF
TRGV3	-	TRGJ1/TRGJ2	TGTGCCACCTGGGACAGGCCAGAAAAGGGGAAGAAACTCTTT	CATWDRPEKGKKLF
TRGV5	few	TRGJ1/TRGJ2	TGTGCCACCTGGGACAGGGCGAATTATTATAAGAAACTCTTT	CATWDRANYYKKLF
TRGV8	-	TRGJ1/TRGJ2	TGTGCCACCGGGGATTATAAGAAACTCTTT	CATGDYKKLF
TRGV4	few	TRGJP2	TGTGCCACCTGGGATGGTCCCAGTGATTGGATCAAGACGTTT	CATWDGPSDWIKTF
TRGV9	-	TRGJ1/TRGJ2	TGTGCCTTGTGGGAGGTGGCGTATTATAAGAAACTCTTT	CALWEVAYYKKLF
TRGV4	-	TRGJ1/TRGJ2	TGTGCCACCTGGGCCTCTGATTATTATAAGAAACTCTTT	CATWASDYYKKLF
TRGV4	medium-sized	TRGJ1/TRGJ2	TGTGCCACCTGGGATGGGCACTATTATAAGAAACTCTTT	CATWDGHYYKKLF
TRGV8	few	TRGJ1/TRGJ2	TGTGCCACCTGGGAAAAATCGGACTATAAGAAACTCTTT	CATWEKSDYKKLF
TRGV9	few	TRGJ1/TRGJ2	TGTGCCTTGTGGGAGGGCTATAAGAAACTCTTT	CALWEGYKKLF
TRGV2	large	TRGJ1/TRGJ2	TGTGCCACCTGGGACGGGCCTTATAAGAAACTCTTT	CATWDGPYKKLF
TRGV5	few	TRGJ1/TRGJ2	TGTGCCACCTGGGACAGGCTCAATTATAAGAAACTCTTT	CATWDRLNYKKLF
TRGV4	-	TRGJP2	TGTGCCACCTGGGTTAAACCCCCAGTGAGTGATTGGATCAAGACGTTT	CATWVKPPVSDWIKTF
TRGV2	few	TRGJ1/TRGJ2	TGTGCCACCTGGGACGGGCAAAGTGGTAAGAAACTCTTT	CATWDGQSGKKLF
TRGV10	few	TRGJ1/TRGJ2	TGTGCTGCGTGGGATACGGCGATCGAGAAACTCTTT	CAAWDTAIEKLF
TRGV4	-	TRGJ1/TRGJ2	TGTGCCACCTGGGAGCAATATTATAAGAAACTCTTT	CATWEQYYKKLF
TRGV5	medium-sized	TRGJ1/TRGJ2	TGTGCCACCTGGGACAGGCCTTCGGAGTATAAGAAACTCTTT	CATWDRPSEYKKLF
TRGV5	-	TRGJ1/TRGJ2	TGTGCCACCTGGGACAGGCTGGATTATTATAAGAAACTCTTT	CATWDRLDYYKKLF
TRGV4	few	TRGJ1/TRGJ2	TGTGCCACCTGGGATGGGCCCCATTATTATAAGAAACTCTTT	CATWDGPHYYKKLF
TRGV3	few	TRGJ1/TRGJ2	TGTGCCACCTGGGACAGGCCCCATTACTCTCCCCATTATAAGAAACTCTTT	CATWDRPHYSPHYKKLF